This T cell receptor beta chain was found in a study of identical twins. This clonotype was detected ten times or more. The antigen is not known. TCRdb redid the calling of the 5' RACE reads with MiXCR, one entry per CDR3 protein. The sample has about 150,000 distinct CDR3 sequences; around 3.4% are singletons. Study-level points and caveats: Invariant cells of the MAIT and iNKT types might have partly distorted the zero-insertion analyses. Some out-of-frame alpha sequences were shared by twins, and these showed excess low generation probability.

V was pared by 3 bases and J by 3 bases, with 4 bases of the junction left unmatched. The CDR3 is 14 amino acids. The V gene's germline CDR1 is MRHNA and CDR2 SNTAGT. The sequenced material came from memory T cells sorted from blood. The chain joins TRBV6-4 to TRBJ1-2, with TRBD1 identical over 7 bases. The receptor comes from a man between 18 and 29 years old in good health. CDR3 loop: CASSESDRDYGYTF. CDR3 DNA: TGTGCCAGCAGTGAATCCGACAGGGACTATGGCTACACCTTC.